Sequencing of this T cell receptor beta chain was carried out in a study of CD8 T cells in ankylosing spondylitis. Study observations and caveats: Relatively scarce in peripheral blood, disease-linked clones were CD8+. Matched ankylosing spondylitis synovial fluid reportedly showed significant enrichment of disease-linked clones. Existing reports had already noted some motif variants in reactive arthritis synovial fluid and blood.

In this sample, this clonotype turned up a few times. Its antigen is not known. TCRdb recomputed calls from the 5' RACE reads with MiXCR, one row per CDR3 protein. The data show 200,000 to 300,000 distinct CDR3 sequences, more than 9% seen once. In germline, CDR1 is SGHAT, CDR2 FQDESV (reference sequence). CDR3 length: 12 amino acids. V lost 6 bases, J lost 7 bases, and 6 bases stayed unmatched. The sequencing input was blood, either unsorted or a sorted T cell fraction (not recorded which). The receptor comes from a male donor with ankylosing spondylitis or in good health (not recorded which). The chain is built from TRBV11-1 and TRBJ2-7; 7 bases align to TRBD1. In DNA form, the CDR3 reads TGTGCCAGCAGAGGCGACAGGGTTGAGCAGTACTTC. As protein: CASRGDRVEQYF.